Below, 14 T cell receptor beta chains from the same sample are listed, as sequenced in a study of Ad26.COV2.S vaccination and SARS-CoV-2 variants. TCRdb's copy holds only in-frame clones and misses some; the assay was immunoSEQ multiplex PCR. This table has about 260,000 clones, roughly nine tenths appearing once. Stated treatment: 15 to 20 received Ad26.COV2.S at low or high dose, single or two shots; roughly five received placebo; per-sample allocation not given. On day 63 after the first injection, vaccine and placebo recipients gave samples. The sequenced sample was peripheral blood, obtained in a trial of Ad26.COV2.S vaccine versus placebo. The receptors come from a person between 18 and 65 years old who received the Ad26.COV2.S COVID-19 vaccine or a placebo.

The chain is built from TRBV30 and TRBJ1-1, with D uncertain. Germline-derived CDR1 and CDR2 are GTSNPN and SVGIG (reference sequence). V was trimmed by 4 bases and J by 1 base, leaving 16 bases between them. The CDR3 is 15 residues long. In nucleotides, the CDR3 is TGTGCCTGGACTTTTTCGTGGGCGGCGAACACTGAAGCTTTCTTT. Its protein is CAWTFSWAANTEAFF. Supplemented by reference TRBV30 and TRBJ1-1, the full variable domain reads SQTIHQWPATLVQPVGSPLSLECTVEGTSNPNLYWYRQAAGRGLQLLFYSVGIGQISSEVPQNLSASRPQDRQFILSSKKLLLSDSGFYLCAWTFSWAANTEAFFGQGTRLTVV.

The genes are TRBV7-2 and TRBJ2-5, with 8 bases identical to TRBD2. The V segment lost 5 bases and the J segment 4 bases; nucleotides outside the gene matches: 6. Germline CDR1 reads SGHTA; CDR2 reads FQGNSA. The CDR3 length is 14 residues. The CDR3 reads CASSPFSGGETQYF. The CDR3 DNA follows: TGTGCCAGCAGCCCCTTCAGCGGGGGAGAGACCCAGTACTTC. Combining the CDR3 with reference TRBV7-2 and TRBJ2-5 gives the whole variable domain GAGVSQSPSNKVTEKGKDVELRCDPISGHTALYWYRQSLGQGLEFLIYFQGNSAPDKSGLPSDRFSAERTGGSVSTLTIQRTQQEDSAVYLCASSPFSGGETQYFGPGTRLLVL.

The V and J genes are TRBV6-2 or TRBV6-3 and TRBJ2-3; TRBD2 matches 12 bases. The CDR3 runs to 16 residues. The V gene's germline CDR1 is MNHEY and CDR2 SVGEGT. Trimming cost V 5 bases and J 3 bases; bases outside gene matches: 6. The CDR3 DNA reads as TGTGCCAGCAGTGTGCCTAGCGGGGGGGCAACAGATACGCAGTATTTT. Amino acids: CASSVPSGGATDTQYF.

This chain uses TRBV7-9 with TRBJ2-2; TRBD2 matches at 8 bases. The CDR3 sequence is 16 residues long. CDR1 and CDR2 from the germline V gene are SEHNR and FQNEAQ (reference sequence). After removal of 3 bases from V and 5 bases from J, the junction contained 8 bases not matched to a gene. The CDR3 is CASSLTGTRRTGELFF. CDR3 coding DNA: TGTGCCAGCAGCTTGACCGGGACTAGACGGACCGGGGAGCTGTTTTTT.

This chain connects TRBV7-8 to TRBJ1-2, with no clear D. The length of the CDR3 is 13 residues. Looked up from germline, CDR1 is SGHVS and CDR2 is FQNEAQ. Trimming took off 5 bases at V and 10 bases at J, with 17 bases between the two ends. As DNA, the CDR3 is TGTGCCAGCAGCCTCTTGGAGGGCCGGGCCTACACCTTC. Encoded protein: CASSLLEGRAYTF.

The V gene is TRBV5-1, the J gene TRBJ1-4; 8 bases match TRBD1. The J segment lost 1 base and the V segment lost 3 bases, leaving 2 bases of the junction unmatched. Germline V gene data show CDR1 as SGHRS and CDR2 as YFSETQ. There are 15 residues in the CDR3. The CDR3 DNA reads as TGCGCCAGCAGCTCGACAGGGGTAACTAATGAAAAACTGTTTTTT. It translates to CASSSTGVTNEKLFF.

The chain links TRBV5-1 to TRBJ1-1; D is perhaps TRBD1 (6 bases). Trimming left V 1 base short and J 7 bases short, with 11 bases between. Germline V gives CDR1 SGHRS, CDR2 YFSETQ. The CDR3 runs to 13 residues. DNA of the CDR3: TGCGCCAGCAGCTTGCGGGGGGCAGGTGAAGCTTTCTTT. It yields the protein CASSLRGAGEAFF. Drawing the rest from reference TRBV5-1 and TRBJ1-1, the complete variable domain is KAGVTQTPRYLIKTRGQQVTLSCSPISGHRSVSWYQQTPGQGLQFLFEYFSETQRNKGNFPGRFSGRQFSNSRSEMNVSTLELGDSALYLCASSLRGAGEAFFGQGTRLTVV.

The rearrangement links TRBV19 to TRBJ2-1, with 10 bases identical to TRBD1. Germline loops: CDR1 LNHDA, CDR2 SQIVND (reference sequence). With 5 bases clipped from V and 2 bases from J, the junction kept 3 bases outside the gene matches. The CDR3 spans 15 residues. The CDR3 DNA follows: TGTGCCAGTAGTGAGACAGGGGGCGCCTACAATGAGCAGTTCTTC. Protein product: CASSETGGAYNEQFF.

Written as DNA, the CDR3 is TGTGCCAGCAGCTTAAACGGACAGGGGTCTGAAGCTTTCTTT. Amino acid sequence: CASSLNGQGSEAFF. This sequence joins TRBV7-3 and TRBJ1-1; TRBD1 matches 9 bases. CDR1 SGHTA and CDR2 FQGTGA come from the germline V gene. This CDR3 is built from 14 residues. With 1 base clipped from V and 6 bases from J, the junction kept 3 bases outside the gene matches.

CDR3 in DNA: TGTGCCACGACCGGGACATCAATTTACGAGCAGTACTTC. As protein: CATTGTSIYEQYF. This sequence joins TRBV6-6 and TRBJ2-7; the D gene is possibly TRBD1 (6 bases). The V gene lost 10 bases and the J gene lost 4 bases, with 17 bases spanning the gap. Germline-derived CDR1 and CDR2 are MNHNY and SVGAGI (reference sequence). This CDR3 has 13 residues.

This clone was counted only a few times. CDR3 nucleotides: TGTGCCAGCAGCCCCGGGACGGCCAACTACGAGCAGTACTTC. It yields the protein CASSPGTANYEQYF. The rearrangement uses TRBV5-6 and TRBJ2-7; D is possibly TRBD1 or TRBD2 (5 bases each). Trimming pared 4 bases from V and 3 bases from J, leaving 14 bases between. This CDR3 comprises 14 residues. Looked up from germline, CDR1 is SGHDT and CDR2 is YYEEEE.

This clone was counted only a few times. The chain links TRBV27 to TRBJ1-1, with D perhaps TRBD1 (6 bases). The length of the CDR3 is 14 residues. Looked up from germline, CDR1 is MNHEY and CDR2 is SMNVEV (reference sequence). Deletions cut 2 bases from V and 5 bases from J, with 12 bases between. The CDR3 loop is CASSLGRGWTEAFF. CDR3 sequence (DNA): TGTGCCAGCAGTTTAGGCAGGGGTTGGACTGAAGCTTTCTTT.

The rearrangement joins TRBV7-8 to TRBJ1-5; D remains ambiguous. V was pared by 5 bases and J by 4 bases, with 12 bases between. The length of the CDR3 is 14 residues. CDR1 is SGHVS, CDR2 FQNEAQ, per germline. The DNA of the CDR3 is TGTGCCAGCAGCACGGGCGGGGTTAATCAGCCCCAGCATTTT. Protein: CASSTGGVNQPQHF. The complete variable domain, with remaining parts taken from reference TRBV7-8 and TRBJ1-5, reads GAGVSQSPRYKVAKRGQDVALRCDPISGHVSLFWYQQALGQGPEFLTYFQNEAQLDKSGLPSDRFFAERPEGSVSTLKIQRTQQEDSAVYLCASSTGGVNQPQHFGDGTRLSIL.

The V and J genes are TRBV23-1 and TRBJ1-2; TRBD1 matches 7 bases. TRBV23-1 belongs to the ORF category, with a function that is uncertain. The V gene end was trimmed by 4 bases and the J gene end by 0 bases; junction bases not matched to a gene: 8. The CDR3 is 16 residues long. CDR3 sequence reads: CASSLYPTGTNYGYTF. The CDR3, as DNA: TGCGCCAGCAGTCTATACCCGACAGGGACTAACTATGGCTACACCTTC.